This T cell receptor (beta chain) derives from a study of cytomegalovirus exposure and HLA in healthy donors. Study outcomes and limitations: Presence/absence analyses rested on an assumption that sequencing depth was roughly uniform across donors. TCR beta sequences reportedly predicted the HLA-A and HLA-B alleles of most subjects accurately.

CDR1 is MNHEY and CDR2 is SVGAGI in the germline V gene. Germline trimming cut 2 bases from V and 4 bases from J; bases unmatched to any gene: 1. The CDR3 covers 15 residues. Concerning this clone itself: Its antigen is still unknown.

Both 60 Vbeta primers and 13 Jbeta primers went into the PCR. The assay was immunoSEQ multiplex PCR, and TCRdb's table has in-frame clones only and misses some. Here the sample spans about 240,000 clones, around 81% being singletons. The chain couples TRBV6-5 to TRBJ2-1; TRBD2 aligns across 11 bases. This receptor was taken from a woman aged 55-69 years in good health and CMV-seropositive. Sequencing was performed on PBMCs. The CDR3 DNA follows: TGTGCCAGCAGTTACGGGACTAGCGGTTACAATGAGCAGTTCTTC. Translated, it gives CASSYGTSGYNEQFF.